Listed here are 25 T cell receptor beta chains from one sample, sequenced in a study of OX40 agonist ivuxolimab in advanced cancers. Clones were read by immunoSEQ multiplex PCR, and TCRdb kept only the in-frame ones, dropping some. The sample holds approximately 70,000 clones, 85% to 95% seen once. The sample was CD4+ or CD8+ T cells sorted from blood, taken in a trial of the OX40 agonist ivuxolimab. The receptors originated from an adult with an advanced solid tumor such as melanoma, head and neck, liver or kidney cancer.

The CDR3 DNA reads TGTGCCAGCAGCTTAGCAATAGCGGGGCTCGGGACAGATACGCAGTATTTT. It yields the protein CASSLAIAGLGTDTQYF. This chain connects TRBV7-6 to TRBJ2-3; TRBD2 matches at 8 bases. The CDR3 runs to 17 residues. The J segment lost 3 bases and the V segment lost 0 bases, leaving 8 bases of the junction unmatched. Germline V gene data show CDR1 as SGHVS and CDR2 as FNYEAQ.

The table lists this clone with a count of one. The chain links TRBV4-1 to TRBJ2-7; tentative D call: TRBD1 (5 bases). V dropped 4 bases and J dropped 0 bases, with 22 bases sitting between them. The CDR3 sequence is 18 residues long. The germline V gene encodes CDR1 MGHRA and CDR2 YSYEKL. This CDR3 is CASSLRWMADRNSYEQYF. The DNA of the CDR3 is TGCGCCAGCAGCCTAAGATGGATGGCCGACAGAAACTCCTACGAGCAGTACTTC.

This chain links TRBV7-8 with TRBJ2-2, with no clear D. The CDR3 spans 18 residues. V gave up 1 base and J gave up 7 bases, with 22 bases separating them. Germline CDR1 and CDR2: SGHVS and FQNEAQ. CDR3 sequence reads: CASSLVLVWQEGHGELFF. CDR3 nucleotides: TGTGCCAGCAGCTTAGTGCTAGTTTGGCAGGAAGGTCACGGGGAGCTGTTTTTT.

The V gene is TRBV27, the J gene TRBJ2-3; tentatively, D is TRBD1 (6 bases). Trimming removed 2 bases at V and 5 bases at J, with 17 bases between. The CDR3 runs 16 residues. Germline CDR1 MNHEY, CDR2 SMNVEV (reference sequence). This CDR3 reads CASSLTFRGRGDTQYF. CDR3 in DNA: TGTGCCAGCAGTTTAACGTTCAGGGGCCGCGGAGATACGCAGTATTTT.

DNA for the CDR3: TGTGCCAGCAGCACGACAGAATCCTACAATGAGCAGTTCTTC. This translates into CASSTTESYNEQFF. The chain employs TRBV9 and TRBJ2-1; a weak D match, TRBD1 (5 bases). The CDR3 covers 14 residues. V lost 4 bases to trimming and J lost 1 base, with 9 bases between them. CDR1 is SGDLS, CDR2 YYNGEE, per germline.

The chain recombines TRBV9 with TRBJ2-7; 9 nucleotides match TRBD2. J lost 3 bases, V lost 0 bases, and 4 bases had no gene match. This CDR3 region has 15 residues. Germline V gene lookup returns CDR1 SGDLS and CDR2 YYNGEE. In DNA form, the CDR3 reads TGTGCCAGCAGCGTAGCCGGGACTAGCAGCTACGAGCAGTACTTC. It encodes CASSVAGTSSYEQYF. The full variable domain, rest sourced from reference TRBV9 and TRBJ2-7, is DSGVTQTPKHLITATGQRVTLRCSPRSGDLSVYWYQQSLDQGLQFLIQYYNGEERAKGNILERFSAQQFPDLHSELNLSSLELGDSALYFCASSVAGTSSYEQYFGPGTRLTVT.

The chain has TRBV5-1 and TRBJ2-3; possibly TRBD1 for D (6 bases). Germline CDR1 and CDR2: SGHRS and YFSETQ. The CDR3 extends over 16 amino acids. V lost 2 bases and J 1 base, leaving 14 bases between the germline ends. The CDR3 loop reads CASSFMTGIGTDTQYF. As DNA, the CDR3 is TGCGCCAGCAGCTTTATGACAGGAATTGGCACAGATACGCAGTATTTT. The full variable domain, with the rest looked up from reference TRBV5-1 and TRBJ2-3, is KAGVTQTPRYLIKTRGQQVTLSCSPISGHRSVSWYQQTPGQGLQFLFEYFSETQRNKGNFPGRFSGRQFSNSRSEMNVSTLELGDSALYLCASSFMTGIGTDTQYFGPGTRLTVL.

The chain links TRBV29-1 to TRBJ2-7, with 7 bases identical to TRBD1. This CDR3 contains 13 residues. Germline values: CDR1 SQVTM, CDR2 ANQGSEA. V trimming: 2 bases; J trimming: 7 bases; junction bases outside the gene matches: 8. The CDR3 coding sequence is TGCAGCGTTGAAAGGGGACAGCCTGGGGAGCAGTACTTC. Translation: CSVERGQPGEQYF.

Only a few counts were recorded for this clone. The V call is TRBV10-1, the J call TRBJ2-7, with TRBD2 as a possible D gene (5 bases). V lost 3 bases and J lost 5, with 8 bases in between. CDR1 is WNHNN and CDR2 is SYGVQD in the germline V gene (reference sequence). This CDR3 is 12 amino acids long. The CDR3 here is CASSDSGNEQYF. The CDR3 DNA follows: TGCGCCAGCAGTGATTCCGGGAACGAGCAGTACTTC.

The rearrangement joins TRBV14 to TRBJ2-7; the D gene could be TRBD1 or TRBD2 (5 bases each). Germline CDR1 SGHDN, CDR2 FVKESK. V was cut by 2 bases and J by 2 bases, with 10 bases left in between. The CDR3 is 14 residues long. The CDR3 DNA is TGTGCCAGCAGCCAACCGGGACGGACCTACGAGCAGTACTTC. Translation: CASSQPGRTYEQYF.

This sequence joins TRBV15 and TRBJ2-5; D is tentatively TRBD1 or TRBD2 (5 bases each). Per the germline V gene, CDR1 is LNHNV and CDR2 is YYDKDF (reference sequence). The CDR3 length is 15 residues. Deletions cut 0 bases from V and 7 bases from J, with 15 bases between. The CDR3 sequence is CATSRDRGAPGTQYF. Written as DNA, the CDR3 is TGTGCCACCAGCAGAGATAGAGGGGCCCCAGGGACCCAGTACTTC.

The V call is TRBV6-1, the J call TRBJ1-1, with 7 positions matching TRBD1. Germline assignment: CDR1 MNHNS and CDR2 SASEGT. Unmatched junction bases numbered 9, after V lost 1 base and J lost 1 base. This CDR3 is built from 17 residues. The CDR3 DNA reads as TGTGCCAGCAGTGAAGGGCTACAGGGGTTGTGGAACACTGAAGCTTTCTTT. This gives the protein CASSEGLQGLWNTEAFF.

This CDR3 reads CASSFRTTAGEQYF. In DNA form, the CDR3 reads TGTGCCAGCAGCTTCCGGACAACCGCGGGGGAGCAGTACTTC. The chain links TRBV7-8 to TRBJ2-7, with D perhaps matching TRBD2 (6 bases). The germline V gene encodes CDR1 SGHVS and CDR2 FQNEAQ. The CDR3 runs 14 residues. V was shortened by 3 bases and J by 7 bases, with 16 bases between the two germline ends.

This chain links TRBV27 with TRBJ2-5; D not resolved. The V and J ends lost 6 bases and 4 bases respectively, with 21 bases between them. The CDR3 has 16 residues. CDR1 is MNHEY and CDR2 is SMNVEV in the germline V gene (reference sequence). The CDR3 nucleotides read TGTGCCAGCAGCCTTACCCCCTCAGAAAGTCGAGAGACCCAGTACTTC. Its translation is CASSLTPSESRETQYF.

The V call is TRBV7-2, the J call TRBJ1-1, with D perhaps matching TRBD1 (5 bases). V gave up 7 bases and J gave up 1 base, with 22 bases separating them. The CDR3 covers 17 residues. The V gene's germline CDR1 is SGHTA and CDR2 FQGNSA. For the CDR3, the DNA is TGTGCCAGCACCGATCCCGGGGGGTTGGGGCCGAACACTGAAGCTTTCTTT. Protein sequence: CASTDPGGLGPNTEAFF.

CDR3 coding DNA: TGTGCCAGCAGCTTAGGAGGGGGCGCCGGGGAGCTGTTTTTT. Its protein is CASSLGGGAGELFF. This rearrangement joins TRBV7-9 to TRBJ2-2; 7 bases are a match to TRBD1. The CDR3 runs 14 residues. Germline CDR1 reads SEHNR; CDR2 reads FQNEAQ (reference sequence). V trimming: 1 base; J trimming: 6 bases; junction bases outside the gene matches: 2.

The chain joins TRBV5-1 to TRBJ1-1; the match to TRBD1 covers 7 bases. In germline, CDR1 is SGHRS, CDR2 YFSETQ. This CDR3 region has 13 residues. Unmatched junction bases numbered 4, after V lost 4 bases and J lost 4 bases. The CDR3 DNA sequence: TGCGCCAGCAGCCCGCGGACAGGCACTGAAGCTTTCTTT. It is translated as CASSPRTGTEAFF.

This clone was observed a single time. The chain joins TRBV27 to TRBJ2-7, with 9 nucleotides matching TRBD1. Germline V gene lookup returns CDR1 MNHEY and CDR2 SMNVEV (reference sequence). This CDR3 comprises 14 residues. V shed 3 bases and J 3 bases; nucleotides not matched to a gene: 3. This CDR3 reads CASSFRDRVYEQYF. Here the CDR3 DNA reads TGTGCCAGCAGTTTCCGGGACAGGGTCTACGAGCAGTACTTC.

This CDR3 reads CASSPPGASTDTQYF. Here the CDR3 DNA reads TGTGCCAGCAGCCCCCCCGGCGCAAGCACAGATACGCAGTATTTT. The rearrangement joins TRBV9 to TRBJ2-3; D remains unclear. CDR3 size: 15 residues. The V gene lost 4 bases and the J gene lost 0 bases, with 12 bases spanning the gap. The germline V gene encodes CDR1 SGDLS and CDR2 YYNGEE.

The chain couples TRBV5-1 to TRBJ2-5; D remains ambiguous. CDR3 size: 16 residues. V lost 1 base and J 0 bases, leaving 13 bases between the germline ends. Germline CDR1 and CDR2: SGHRS and YFSETQ. This CDR3 reads CASSLLSDGDQETQYF. For the CDR3, the DNA is TGCGCCAGCAGCTTGTTGAGCGACGGAGACCAAGAGACCCAGTACTTC.

The chain carries TRBV27 and TRBJ1-1; D not resolved. The germline gives CDR1 MNHEY, CDR2 SMNVEV (reference sequence). V was trimmed by 0 bases and J by 0 bases, leaving 2 bases between them. This CDR3 is built from 13 residues. This chain's CDR3 is CASSLSVNTEAFF. The CDR3 bases are TGTGCCAGCAGTTTATCAGTGAACACTGAAGCTTTCTTT.

Concerning this clone: Additional DNA sequences in this sample encode the identical CDR3. V gene TRBV7-9 combines with J gene TRBJ2-5; D not resolved. With 1 base removed from V and 2 bases from J, the gap between germline ends came to 8 bases. This CDR3 has 14 amino acids. From germline, CDR1 is SEHNR and CDR2 FQNEAQ (reference sequence). CDR3 in DNA: TGTGCCAGCAGCTTAGTCGGCGGACAAGAGACCCAGTACTTC. Translation gives CASSLVGGQETQYF. Filled out from reference TRBV7-9 and TRBJ2-5, the complete variable domain reads DTGVSQNPRHKITKRGQNVTFRCDPISEHNRLYWYRQTLGQGPEFLTYFQNEAQLEKSRLLSDRFSAERPKGSFSTLEIQRTEQGDSAMYLCASSLVGGQETQYFGPGTRLLVL.

The V and J genes are TRBV11-2 and TRBJ2-3; D is unresolved. Trimming removed 1 base from V and 4 bases from J, with 21 bases in between. Germline loops: CDR1 SGHAT, CDR2 FQNNGV. CDR3 length equals 18 residues. The CDR3 region has the DNA TGTGCCAGCAGCTTAGCGGCAGAGTGGCTCTCCAGCGCAGATACGCAGTATTTT. As protein: CASSLAAEWLSSADTQYF.

The V and J genes are TRBV11-2 and TRBJ2-7; D unclear. Germline values: CDR1 SGHAT, CDR2 FQNNGV. The CDR3 is made up of 15 amino acids. The V gene lost 5 bases and the J gene lost 2 bases, with 16 bases spanning the gap. CDR3 coding DNA: TGTGCCAGCAGCGCCCACAGTGGCGGTACCTACGAGCAGTACTTC. Translated: CASSAHSGGTYEQYF.

The chain carries TRBV14 and TRBJ2-2, with a weak D call TRBD1 (6 bases). V lost 6 bases and J lost 2, with 13 bases in between. The germline V gene encodes CDR1 SGHDN and CDR2 FVKESK. The CDR3 contains 15 residues. The CDR3 sequence: CASSADRENTGELFF. Here the CDR3 DNA reads TGTGCCAGCAGTGCGGACAGAGAAAACACCGGGGAGCTGTTTTTT.